These 3 T cell receptor beta chains originate from one sample sequenced in a study of blood T cell repertoires in COVID-19. Profiling relied on immunoSEQ multiplex PCR, and the TCRdb table lists in-frame clones only, not all of them. The table has about 220,000 clones, around 84% seen once. Sequenced input: peripheral blood. These receptors all come from a woman aged 55-70 years who had recovered from COVID-19.

The genes are TRBV13 and TRBJ1-1; 7 nucleotides match TRBD1. The CDR3 length is 13 residues. The trim removed 4 bases at V and 3 bases at J, leaving 2 bases unmatched. Looked up from germline, CDR1 is PRHDT and CDR2 is FYEKMQ (reference sequence). The CDR3 protein is CASSWTGYTEAFF. CDR3 bases: TGTGCCAGCAGCTGGACAGGTTACACTGAAGCTTTCTTT.

The gene calls are TRBV7-2 and TRBJ2-3, with D maybe TRBD2 (6 bases). Germline V gene sequence: CDR1 SGHTA, CDR2 FQGNSA. This CDR3 spans 15 amino acids. The V end lost 2 bases, the J end lost 1 base, and 10 bases lay between the germline ends. This chain's CDR3 is CASSLSGLRTDTQYF. The CDR3 coding sequence is TGTGCCAGCAGCTTATCGGGACTCCGCACAGATACGCAGTATTTT.

This clone appeared once. The chain employs TRBV15 and TRBJ2-5; 7 nucleotides match TRBD1. The J segment lost 2 bases and the V segment lost 1 base, leaving 10 bases of the junction unmatched. The CDR3 runs 17 residues. Germline CDR1 LNHNV, CDR2 YYDKDF (reference sequence). The CDR3 region has the DNA TGTGCCACCAGCAGAGGTACAGGGGTGGCCCTACAAGAGACCCAGTACTTC. Protein: CATSRGTGVALQETQYF.